These 5 T cell receptor beta chains were all obtained from the same sample, sequenced in a study of naive and memory T cell subsets. Both TRBC1 and TRBC2 were covered by a beta constant-region primer of two equimolar oligonucleotides. Nested alpha and beta constant-region primers with the SP2 primer drove four PCR rounds on ligated cDNA. TCRdb passed the UMI-ligation and nested PCR reads through MiXCR, listing each CDR3 protein once. This table holds around 30,000 distinct CDR3 sequences, approximately 18% found once. Sequences were obtained from effector memory CD4+ T cells from blood. The subset denotes: effector memory, CD45RA- CD27-. These receptors were obtained from a human donor in good health.

This clonotype was counted only a few times. At one end the junction does not follow the germline gene, possibly because of a read error. The chain carries TRBV29-1 and TRBJ2-5; D perhaps matches TRBD1 (6 bases). The CDR3 is 13 residues long. Germline V gene lookup returns CDR1 SQVTM and CDR2 ANQGSEA. The CDR3, as DNA: TGCAGCTTTACCGTTAGGGGGATTCCGGTAATGAACTTC. Residues: CSFTVRGIPVMNF.

There are a few counts of this clonotype. The CDR3 coding sequence is TGCAGCCCTCGCTTAGCTTACGAGCAGTACTTC. This codes for CSPRLAYEQYF. J is TRBJ2-7 and V is TRBV20-1, with D uncertain. The CDR3 has 11 amino acids. Per the germline V gene, CDR1 is DFQATT and CDR2 is SNEGSKA (reference sequence).

The chain couples TRBV12-3 or TRBV12-4 to TRBJ1-5; 9 bases fit TRBD1. Trimming removed 3 bases from V and 4 bases from J; junction bases left unmatched: 7. This CDR3 has 16 residues. The CDR3 DNA sequence: TGTGCCAGCAGTTTGACGGTACAGGGGGCGAATCAGCCCCAGCATTTT. This gives the protein CASSLTVQGANQPQHF.

This clonotype has at least ten counts. The chain carries TRBV6-5 and TRBJ1-1; D possibly corresponds to TRBD1 (6 bases). This CDR3 contains 14 residues. Trimming removed 4 bases from V and 10 bases from J, with 19 bases in between. Germline-derived CDR1 and CDR2 are MNHEY and SVGAGI. DNA for the CDR3: TGTGCCAGCAGTTTGAAACGACAGGCCTTTGGAGCTTTCTTT. This translates into CASSLKRQAFGAFF.

This clonotype has just a few counts. The V and J genes are TRBV3-1 and TRBJ1-1; a weak D match, TRBD1 (6 bases). V dropped 6 bases and J dropped 2 bases, with 13 bases sitting between them. Looked up from germline, CDR1 is LGHDT and CDR2 is YNNKEL (reference sequence). The CDR3 runs 14 residues. In nucleotides, the CDR3 is TGTGCCAGCAGAACACAGGGATCTAACACTGAAGCTTTCTTT. Its protein is CASRTQGSNTEAFF.